The 3 T cell receptor beta chains listed next were all sequenced from one sample in a study of cytomegalovirus exposure and HLA in healthy donors. 13 Jbeta primers and 60 Vbeta primers were used for the PCR. The table came from immunoSEQ multiplex PCR; TCRdb's copy has only in-frame clones and leaves some out. This sample has about 140,000 clones; 82% occur once, and the top ten carry 9% to 10%. The sequencing sample was made of PBMCs. Receptors originate from a woman between 55 and 75 years old in good health and CMV-seropositive.

V gene TRBV6-6 combines with J gene TRBJ1-1; TRBD1 aligns across 7 bases. CDR1 and CDR2 (germline): MNHNY, SVGAGI (reference sequence). J gave up 1 base and V 3 bases, and 2 bases lay outside the gene matches. This CDR3 spans 14 amino acids. CDR3 protein: CASSYKGANTEAFF. The CDR3 nucleotides are TGTGCCAGCAGTTATAAGGGGGCGAACACTGAAGCTTTCTTT.

The J gene is TRBJ2-5, the V gene TRBV27; TRBD1 matches 9 bases. V was pared by 3 bases and J by 1 base, with 6 bases of the junction left unmatched. The CDR3 contains 16 residues. Germline assignment: CDR1 MNHEY and CDR2 SMNVEV (reference sequence). The CDR3 nucleotides are TGTGCCAGCAGTTTGGTACAGGGGGCTGGCCAAGAGACCCAGTACTTC. This encodes CASSLVQGAGQETQYF.

The V gene is TRBV7-9, the J gene TRBJ2-6; 10 bases align to TRBD2. The CDR3 is 19 residues long. Germline loops: CDR1 SEHNR, CDR2 FQNEAQ (reference sequence). Trimming at V came to 4 bases and at J to 2 bases, leaving 11 bases not matched to a gene. The chain's CDR3 is CASSSTFSGRATGANVLTF. For the CDR3, the DNA is TGTGCCAGCAGCTCCACCTTCAGCGGGAGGGCGACTGGGGCCAACGTCCTGACTTTC.